The entry below gives a single T cell receptor (beta chain) sequence along with its context. The CDR3 extends over 16 amino acids. Germline V gives CDR1 MNHNY, CDR2 SVGAGI (reference sequence). Between the trimmed V and J ends, which lost 6 bases and 0 bases, there was a span of 14 bases. Together with a sample-barcoded 5' primer, a J-beta primer mix was included in a second PCR lasting about 6 to 11 cycles. Every single cDNA molecule received a tag from a template-switch adaptor with 12 random nucleotides. In TCRdb, the 5' RACE reads were re-called with MiXCR into one record per CDR3 protein. The table lists roughly 1,800,000 distinct CDR3 sequences, around 50% of them singletons. The entry originates in a study of blood T cells in healthy people across ages. Each sample yielded at least 5.5 micrograms of PBMC total RNA.

This TCR derives from a woman in her thirties or forties in good health. The V call is TRBV6-6, the J call TRBJ1-4; D is unresolved. The sequenced material came from blood. The CDR3 protein is CASRTKGGATNEKLFF. CDR3 nucleotide sequence: TGTGCCAGCAGGACGAAGGGTGGAGCAACTAATGAAAAACTGTTTTTT.